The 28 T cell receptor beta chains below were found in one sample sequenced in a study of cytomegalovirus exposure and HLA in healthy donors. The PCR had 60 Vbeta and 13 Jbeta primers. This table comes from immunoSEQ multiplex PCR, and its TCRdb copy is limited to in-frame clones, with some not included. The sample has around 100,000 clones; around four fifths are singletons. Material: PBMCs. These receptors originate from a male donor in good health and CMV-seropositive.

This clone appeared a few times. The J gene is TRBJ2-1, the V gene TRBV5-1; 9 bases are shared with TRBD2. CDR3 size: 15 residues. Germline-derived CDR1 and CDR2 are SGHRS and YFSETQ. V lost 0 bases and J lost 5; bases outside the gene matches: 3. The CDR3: CASSLALAGNNEQFF. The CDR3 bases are TGCGCCAGCAGCTTGGCGCTAGCGGGAAACAATGAGCAGTTCTTC.

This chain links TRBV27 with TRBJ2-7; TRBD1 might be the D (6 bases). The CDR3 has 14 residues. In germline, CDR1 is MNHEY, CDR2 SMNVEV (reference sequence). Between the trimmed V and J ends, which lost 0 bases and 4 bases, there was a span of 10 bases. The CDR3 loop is CASSLSRTDYEQYF. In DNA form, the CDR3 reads TGTGCCAGCAGTTTATCGAGGACAGATTACGAGCAGTACTTC.

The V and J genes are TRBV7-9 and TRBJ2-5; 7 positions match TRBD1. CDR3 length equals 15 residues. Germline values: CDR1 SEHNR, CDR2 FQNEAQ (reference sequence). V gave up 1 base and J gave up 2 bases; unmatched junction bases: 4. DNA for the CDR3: TGTGCCAGCAGCTTAGTGGACAGGCAACAAGAGACCCAGTACTTC. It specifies CASSLVDRQQETQYF.

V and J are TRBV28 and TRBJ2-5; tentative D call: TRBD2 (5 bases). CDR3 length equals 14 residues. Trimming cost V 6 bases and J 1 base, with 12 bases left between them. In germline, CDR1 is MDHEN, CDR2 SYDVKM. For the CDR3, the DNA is TGTGCCAGCAGCACTGGGAGATTCCAAGAGACCCAGTACTTC. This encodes CASSTGRFQETQYF.

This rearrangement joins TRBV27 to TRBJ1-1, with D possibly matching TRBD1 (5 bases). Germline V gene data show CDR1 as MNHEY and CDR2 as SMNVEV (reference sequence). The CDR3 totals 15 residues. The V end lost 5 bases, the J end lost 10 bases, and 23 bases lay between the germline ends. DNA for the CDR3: TGTGCCAGCAGTCCCGACCTAGGGGAACTAACGGGAGCTTTCTTT. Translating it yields CASSPDLGELTGAFF.

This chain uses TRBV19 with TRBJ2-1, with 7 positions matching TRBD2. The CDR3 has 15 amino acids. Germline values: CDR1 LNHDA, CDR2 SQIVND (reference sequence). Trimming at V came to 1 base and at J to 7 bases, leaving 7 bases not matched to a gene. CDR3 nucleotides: TGTGCCAGTAGTATAGGTTTATTGGGAGGGAATGAGCAGTTCTTC. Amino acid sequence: CASSIGLLGGNEQFF.

The CDR3 protein is CSAVAPHLAGGSYEQYF. DNA of the CDR3: TGCAGCGCCGTTGCGCCCCATCTAGCGGGGGGAAGCTACGAGCAGTACTTC. This rearrangement joins TRBV29-1 to TRBJ2-7, with 11 bases matching TRBD2. Per the germline V gene, CDR1 is SQVTM and CDR2 is ANQGSEA. The V and J ends lost 7 bases and 3 bases, in that order; junction bases with no gene match: 17. The length of the CDR3 is 17 residues.

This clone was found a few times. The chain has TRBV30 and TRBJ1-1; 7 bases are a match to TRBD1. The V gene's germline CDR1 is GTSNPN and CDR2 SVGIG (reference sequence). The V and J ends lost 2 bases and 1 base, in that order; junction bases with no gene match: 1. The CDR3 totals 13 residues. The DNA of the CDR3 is TGTGCCTGGAGTCCAGGGGGGAACACTGAAGCTTTCTTT. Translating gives CAWSPGGNTEAFF.

The CDR3: CASSTTGTGYQPQHF. The CDR3 DNA reads as TGTGCCAGCAGTACCACCGGGACAGGTTATCAGCCCCAGCATTTT. The V call is TRBV5-6, the J call TRBJ1-5, with 8 bases lining up with TRBD1. The trim removed 5 bases at V and 5 bases at J, leaving 9 bases unmatched. Germline V lookup: CDR1 SGHDT, CDR2 YYEEEE. The CDR3 is 15 amino acids.

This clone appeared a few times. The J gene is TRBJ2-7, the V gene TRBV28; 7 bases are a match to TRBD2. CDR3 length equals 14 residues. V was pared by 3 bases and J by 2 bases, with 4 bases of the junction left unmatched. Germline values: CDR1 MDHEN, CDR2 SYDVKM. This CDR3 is CASSFAGTTYEQYF. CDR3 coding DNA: TGTGCCAGCAGTTTTGCAGGGACTACCTACGAGCAGTACTTC.

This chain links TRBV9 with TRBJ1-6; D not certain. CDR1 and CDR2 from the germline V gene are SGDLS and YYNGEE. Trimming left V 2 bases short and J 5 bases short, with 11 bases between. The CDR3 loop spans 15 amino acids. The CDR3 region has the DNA TGTGCCAGCAGCGTGGGCGATCGTAATAATTCACCCCTCCACTTT. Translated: CASSVGDRNNSPLHF.

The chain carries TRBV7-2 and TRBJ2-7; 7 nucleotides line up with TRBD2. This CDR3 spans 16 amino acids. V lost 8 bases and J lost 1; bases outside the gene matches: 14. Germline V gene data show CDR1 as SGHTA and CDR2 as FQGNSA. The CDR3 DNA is TGTGCCAGCTCTCGTCGGGCGGGGGAATTGTCCTACGAGCAGTACTTC. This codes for CASSRRAGELSYEQYF.

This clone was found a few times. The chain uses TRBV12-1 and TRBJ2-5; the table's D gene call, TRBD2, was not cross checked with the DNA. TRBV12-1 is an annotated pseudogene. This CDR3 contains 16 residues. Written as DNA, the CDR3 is TGTGCCAGCAGCGGCGGCTGCGGGGGGACCGAAGAGACCCAGTACTTC. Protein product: CASSGGCGGTEETQYF.

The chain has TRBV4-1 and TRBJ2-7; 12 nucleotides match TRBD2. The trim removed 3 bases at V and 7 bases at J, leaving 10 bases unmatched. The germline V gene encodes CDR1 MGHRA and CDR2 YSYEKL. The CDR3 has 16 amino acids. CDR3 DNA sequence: TGCGCCAGCAGCCACGGCCTAGCGGGGGGGGCGGGTGAGCAGTACTTC. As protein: CASSHGLAGGAGEQYF.

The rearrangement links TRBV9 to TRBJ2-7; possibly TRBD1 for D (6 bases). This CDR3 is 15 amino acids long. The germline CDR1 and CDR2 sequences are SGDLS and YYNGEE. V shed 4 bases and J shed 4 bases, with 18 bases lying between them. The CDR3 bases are TGTGCCAGCAGCCCTTTCCAGGGGTCGACGTACGAGCAGTACTTC. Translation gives CASSPFQGSTYEQYF.

The chain's CDR3 is CAWRREGRRETQYF. CDR3 DNA: TGTGCCTGGAGACGGGAAGGGCGGCGAGAGACCCAGTACTTC. The rearrangement joins TRBV30 to TRBJ2-5; D is perhaps TRBD2 (5 bases). V gave up 3 bases and J gave up 4 bases, with 15 bases separating them. The CDR3 covers 14 residues. Germline values: CDR1 GTSNPN, CDR2 SVGIG (reference sequence).

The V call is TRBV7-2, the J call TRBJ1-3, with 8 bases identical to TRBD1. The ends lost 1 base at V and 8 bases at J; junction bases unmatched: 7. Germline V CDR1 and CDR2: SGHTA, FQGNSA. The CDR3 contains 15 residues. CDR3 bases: TGTGCCAGCAGCTTAGGTTTTGGACAGGGACACACCATATATTTT. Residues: CASSLGFGQGHTIYF.

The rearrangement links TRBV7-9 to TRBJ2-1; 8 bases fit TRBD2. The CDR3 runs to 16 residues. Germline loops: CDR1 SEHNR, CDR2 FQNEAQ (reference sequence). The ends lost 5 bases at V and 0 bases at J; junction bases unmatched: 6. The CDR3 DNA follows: TGTGCCAGCAGCAGCCTAGCGGGCCGCTCCTACAATGAGCAGTTCTTC. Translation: CASSSLAGRSYNEQFF.

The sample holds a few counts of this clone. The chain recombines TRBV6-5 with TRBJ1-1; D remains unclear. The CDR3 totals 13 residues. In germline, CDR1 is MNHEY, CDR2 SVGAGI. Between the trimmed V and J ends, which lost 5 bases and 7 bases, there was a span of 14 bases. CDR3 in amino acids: CASSEAFHVEAFF. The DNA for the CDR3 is TGTGCCAGCAGTGAAGCGTTTCACGTTGAAGCTTTCTTT.

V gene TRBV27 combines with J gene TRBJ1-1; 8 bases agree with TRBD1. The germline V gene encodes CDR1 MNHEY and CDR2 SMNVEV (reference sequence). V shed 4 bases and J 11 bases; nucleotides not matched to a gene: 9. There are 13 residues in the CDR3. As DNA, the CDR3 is TGTGCCAGCAGTTCGACCTCAGGGGGCATGGCTTTCTTT. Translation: CASSSTSGGMAFF.

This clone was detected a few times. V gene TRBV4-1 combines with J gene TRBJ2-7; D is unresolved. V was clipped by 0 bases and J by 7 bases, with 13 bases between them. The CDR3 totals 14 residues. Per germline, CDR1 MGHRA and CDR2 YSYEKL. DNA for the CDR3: TGCGCCAGCAGCCAAGAGGCACAGTCCTTGGAGCAGTACTTC. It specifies CASSQEAQSLEQYF.

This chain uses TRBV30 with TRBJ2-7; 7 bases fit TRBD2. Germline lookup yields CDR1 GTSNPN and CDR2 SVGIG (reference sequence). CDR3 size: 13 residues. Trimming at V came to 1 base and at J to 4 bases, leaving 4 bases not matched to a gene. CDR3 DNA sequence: TGTGCCTGGAGTGGGTGGGGGGGGTACGAGCAGTACTTC. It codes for CAWSGWGGYEQYF.

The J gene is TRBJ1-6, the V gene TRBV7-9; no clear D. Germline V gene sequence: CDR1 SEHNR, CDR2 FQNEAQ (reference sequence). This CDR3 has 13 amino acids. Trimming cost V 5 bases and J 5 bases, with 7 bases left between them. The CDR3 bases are TGTGCCAGCAGCGAAAACAATAATTCACCCCTCCACTTT. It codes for CASSENNNSPLHF.

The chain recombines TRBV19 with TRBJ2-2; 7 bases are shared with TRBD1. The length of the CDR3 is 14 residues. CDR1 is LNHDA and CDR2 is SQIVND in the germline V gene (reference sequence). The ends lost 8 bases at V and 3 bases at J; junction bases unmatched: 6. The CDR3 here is CASCKTGHTGELFF. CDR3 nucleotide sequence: TGTGCCAGTTGTAAGACAGGGCACACCGGGGAGCTGTTTTTT.

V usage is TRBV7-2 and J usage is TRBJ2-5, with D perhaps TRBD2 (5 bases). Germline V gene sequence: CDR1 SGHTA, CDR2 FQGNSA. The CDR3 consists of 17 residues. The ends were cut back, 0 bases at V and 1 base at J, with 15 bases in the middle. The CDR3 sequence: CASSLARTSHLQETQYF. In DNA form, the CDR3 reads TGTGCCAGCAGCTTAGCCCGGACTTCCCACCTCCAAGAGACCCAGTACTTC.

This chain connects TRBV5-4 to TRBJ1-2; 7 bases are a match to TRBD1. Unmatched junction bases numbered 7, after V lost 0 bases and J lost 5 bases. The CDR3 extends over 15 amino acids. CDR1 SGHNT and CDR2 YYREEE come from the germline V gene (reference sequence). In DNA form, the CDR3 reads TGTGCCAGCAGCTTGGGGGCCGACAGGGCTTATGGCTACACCTTC. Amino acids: CASSLGADRAYGYTF.

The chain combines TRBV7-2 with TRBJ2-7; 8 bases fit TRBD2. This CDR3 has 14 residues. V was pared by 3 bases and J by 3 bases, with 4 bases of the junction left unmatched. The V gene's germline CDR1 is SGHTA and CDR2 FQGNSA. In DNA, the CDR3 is TGTGCCAGCAGCTTTGGCGGGGGGTTCTACGAGCAGTACTTC. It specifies CASSFGGGFYEQYF.

The CDR3 sequence is CASNRAGTSGTTGELFF. In DNA form, the CDR3 reads TGCGCCAGCAACCGAGCCGGGACTAGCGGGACCACCGGGGAGCTGTTTTTT. The chain recombines TRBV10-2 with TRBJ2-2; 13 nucleotides line up with TRBD2. The germline V gene has CDR1 WSHSY and CDR2 SAAADI. The trim removed 7 bases at V and 4 bases at J, leaving 9 bases unmatched. The length of the CDR3 is 17 residues.